The T cell receptor beta chain described here comes from a study of CD8+ T cells in alopecia areata (dated by TCRdb to 2016 to 2019). The study in broad terms: Treated patients were enrolled in an open-label pilot trial of oral tofacitinib at 5 to 10 mg twice daily for moderate-to-severe alopecia areata. Patients received tofacitinib for 6 to 18 months and were then followed off drug for 6 months to check for delayed response and recurrence. Disease severity in treated patients was measured with the SALT score, which quantifies the percentage of affected scalp surface area. High-throughput TCRbeta sequencing was used to examine T cell clonal expansion in alopecia areata in both the C3H/HeJ mouse model and human patients. Human TCRbeta sequencing covered scalp tissue and sorted CD4+ and CD8+ peripheral blood T cells from patchy and totalis/universalis alopecia areata patients and healthy controls. Tofacitinib-treated patients had biopsies at baseline and at 4 and 24 weeks of treatment, with a later scalp biopsy in several patients. Scalp clonality was compared across normal scalp (n=4), patchy alopecia areata scalp (n=8), and alopecia totalis/universalis scalp (n=8). RNA was extracted with the PAXgene miRNA kit for fixed scalp, the miRNeasy kit for PBMCs, and the RNeasy kit for mouse skin. TCRbeta CDR3 regions were amplified by immunoSEQ multiplex PCR with 35 Vbeta forward and 13 Jbeta reverse primers.

Turning to this clone: The target of this receptor is not known. Base qualities were left out, and no much larger clone turns up one base away.

Here is what the overall study found, with its caveats: Lesional scalp, especially in alopecia totalis/universalis, showed higher clonality and more expanded CD8+ clones than normal scalp, suggesting antigenic drive. Unlike mouse skin, where gammadelta T cells dominate, normal human skin contains resident alphabeta T cells that get sequenced too, which complicates analysis of the scalp TCR repertoire. The treated cohort was small, with a single nonresponder, so links between baseline CD8+ expansion and response need larger studies. Shared TCR sequences between patients were less evident than in mice, which may be partly attributable to HLA diversity in the patient population. Tofacitinib significantly lowered scalp clonality and the number of expanded CD8+ clones among the top 100 scalp clones. During tofacitinib treatment, many expanded lesional clones remained in scalp and blood, and this persistence may partly explain relapse after treatment is stopped.

Cut back by 0 bases and 12 bases, the V and J ends lie 9 bases apart. The germline V gene provides CDR1 MNHEY and CDR2 SVGAGI. The cysteine opens and the phenylalanine closes a CDR3 of 11 amino acids. Of the read, only the CDR3 DNA is kept; its 33 bases are in frame from base 1. Libraries were prepared through the immunoSEQ multiplex PCR assay. To provide template for TCR sequencing, every sample had RNA extracted and reverse transcribed into cDNA. First-strand cDNA was synthesized using SuperScript III with a 2:1 mix of oligo-dT and random hexamers. Amplification bias was assessed with a synthetic immune receptor repertoire, and residual bias was removed computationally. In the source study's methods: Raw reads were preprocessed to remove errors, and CDR3 was defined by IMGT conventions from the conserved cysteine to phenylalanine. Clonality was computed by normalizing Shannon entropy by log2 of the number of productive unique TCRs and subtracting the result from 1. Whether scalp clones were CD4 or CD8 was inferred by matching scalp TCRbeta sequences against CD4 and CD8 repertoires sorted from blood. TCRdb stores this immuneACCESS table with in-frame sequences only. Part of the clones is absent; in the studies checked, under half of the shortfall reflects unresolved V genes, and no reason is known for the rest. The V and J calls and the clone size are those of that table, but D and trimming were determined from the DNA. This sample has fewer than 250,000 clones in its table, and 45% to 75% of those were observed once. 0.65% to 0.7% of the sample goes to the ten largest clones.

The time point tag for this specimen amounts to: less than five weeks on oral tofacitinib. In the paper's terms, the treatment or condition label means: oral pan-JAK inhibitor, 5-10 mg twice daily. From alopecia areata patients, peripheral blood was collected along with lesional scalp punch biopsies. PBMCs were isolated by density centrifugation and stained for CD3, CD4 and CD8, and CD4+ and CD8+ T cells were sorted on a FACSAria. Here the sequenced sample was CD4+ T cells sorted from blood, taken at week 4, from a patient treated with tofacitinib. This TCR derives from a human donor with alopecia areata. The rearranged chain carries TRBV6-5 and TRBJ2-7; TRBD1 could be the D gene, as 5 bases match. The bases read TGTGCCAGCAGTTACTCAGGGGAAAGGTACTTC. It translates as CASSYSGERYF.